Described below is a single TCR beta chain sequence and its context. The antigen is undetermined. This sample was taken from a study of CD8+ T cells in alopecia areata. Study conclusions and caveats: It was less clear whether patients shared TCRs than it was in mice, possibly because of HLA.

Reverse transcribed after extraction, RNA yielded cDNA as the sequencing template. Generated by immunoSEQ multiplex PCR, the TCRdb table keeps only in-frame clones and is missing some. Among a few hundred thousand clones listed, 66% were seen once. The CDR3 sequence is 16 residues long. CDR1 is SGHRS, CDR2 YFSETQ, per germline. V shed 4 bases, J shed 3 bases, and the junction held 10 bases outside the gene matches. Indicated treatment: oral pan-JAK inhibitor, 5-10 mg twice daily. Separation by sorting yielded CD4+ and CD8+ T cells from PBMCs. Source: CD4+ T cells sorted from blood, taken around week 46, from a patient treated with tofacitinib. The rearrangement links TRBV5-1 to TRBJ2-1; 7 bases are a match to TRBD2. This TCR was sampled from a human donor with alopecia areata. The CDR3 DNA reads as TGCGCCAGCAGCCGAAGCGGGGTATCCGTCTACAATGAGCAGTTCTTC. Residues: CASSRSGVSVYNEQFF. Together with reference TRBV5-1 and TRBJ2-1, the CDR3 gives the full variable domain: KAGVTQTPRYLIKTRGQQVTLSCSPISGHRSVSWYQQTPGQGLQFLFEYFSETQRNKGNFPGRFSGRQFSNSRSEMNVSTLELGDSALYLCASSRSGVSVYNEQFFGPGTRLTVL.